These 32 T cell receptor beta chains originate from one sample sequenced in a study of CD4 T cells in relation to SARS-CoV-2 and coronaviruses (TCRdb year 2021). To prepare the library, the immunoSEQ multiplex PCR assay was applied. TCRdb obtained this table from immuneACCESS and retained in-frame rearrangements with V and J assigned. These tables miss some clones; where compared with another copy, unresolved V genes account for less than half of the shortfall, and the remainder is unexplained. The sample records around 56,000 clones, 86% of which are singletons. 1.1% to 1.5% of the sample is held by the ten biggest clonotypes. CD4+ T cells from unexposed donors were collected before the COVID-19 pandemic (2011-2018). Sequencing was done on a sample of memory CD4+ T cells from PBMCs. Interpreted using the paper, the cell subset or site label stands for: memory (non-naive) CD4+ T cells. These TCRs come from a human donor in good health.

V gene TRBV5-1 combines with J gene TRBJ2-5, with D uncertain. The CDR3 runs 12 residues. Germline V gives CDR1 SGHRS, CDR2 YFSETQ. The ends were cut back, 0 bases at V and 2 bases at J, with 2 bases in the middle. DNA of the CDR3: TGCGCCAGCAGCTTGGGTCAAGAGACCCAGTACTTC. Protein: CASSLGQETQYF.

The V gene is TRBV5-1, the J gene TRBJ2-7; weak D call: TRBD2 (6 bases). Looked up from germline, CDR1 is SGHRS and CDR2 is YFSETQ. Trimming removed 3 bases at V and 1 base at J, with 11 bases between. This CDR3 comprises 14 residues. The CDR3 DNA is TGCGCCAGCAGCTCTCAGACTAGTTCCTACGAGCAGTACTTC. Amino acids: CASSSQTSSYEQYF.

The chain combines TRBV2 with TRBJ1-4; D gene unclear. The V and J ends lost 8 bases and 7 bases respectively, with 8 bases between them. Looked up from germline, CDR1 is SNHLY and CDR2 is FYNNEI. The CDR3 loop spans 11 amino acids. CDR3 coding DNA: TGTGCCAGCCAGAATAGTGAAAAACTGTTTTTT. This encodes CASQNSEKLFF. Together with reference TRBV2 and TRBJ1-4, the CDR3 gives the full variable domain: EPEVTQTPSHQVTQMGQEVILRCVPISNHLYFYWYRQILGQKVEFLVSFYNNEISEKSEIFDDQFSVERPDGSNFTLKIRSTKLEDSAMYFCASQNSEKLFFGSGTQLSVL.

The CDR3 region is CASSRPGRRASEQFF. The CDR3 bases are TGTGCCAGCAGCCGACCCGGACGGCGGGCAAGTGAGCAGTTCTTC. The gene calls are TRBV11-2 and TRBJ2-1; TRBD2 might be the D (5 bases). Between the trimmed V and J ends, which lost 5 bases and 9 bases, there was a span of 20 bases. The CDR3 contains 15 residues. Germline loops: CDR1 SGHAT, CDR2 FQNNGV.

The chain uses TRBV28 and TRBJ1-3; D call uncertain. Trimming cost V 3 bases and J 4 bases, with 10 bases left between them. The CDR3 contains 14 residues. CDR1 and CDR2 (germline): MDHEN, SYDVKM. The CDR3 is CASSFRTRGNTIYF. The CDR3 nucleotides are TGTGCCAGCAGTTTTCGAACCCGGGGAAACACCATATATTTT.

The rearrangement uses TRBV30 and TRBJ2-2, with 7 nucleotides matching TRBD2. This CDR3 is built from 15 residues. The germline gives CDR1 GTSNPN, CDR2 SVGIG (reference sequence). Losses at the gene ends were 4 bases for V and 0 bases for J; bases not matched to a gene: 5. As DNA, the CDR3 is TGTGCCTGGATATCAAGCGGGGCGAACACCGGGGAGCTGTTTTTT. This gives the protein CAWISSGANTGELFF. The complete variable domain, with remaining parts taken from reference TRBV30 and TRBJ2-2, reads SQTIHQWPATLVQPVGSPLSLECTVEGTSNPNLYWYRQAAGRGLQLLFYSVGIGQISSEVPQNLSASRPQDRQFILSSKKLLLSDSGFYLCAWISSGANTGELFFGEGSRLTVL.

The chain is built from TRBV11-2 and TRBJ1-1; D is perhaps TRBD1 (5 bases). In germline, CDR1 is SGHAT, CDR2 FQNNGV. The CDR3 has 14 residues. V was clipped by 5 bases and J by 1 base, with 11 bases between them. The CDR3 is CASSAVGGNTEAFF. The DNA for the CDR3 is TGTGCCAGCAGCGCCGTGGGGGGGAACACTGAAGCTTTCTTT.

The CDR3 reads CASSSDRGRYGEQFF. CDR3 DNA sequence: TGTGCCAGCAGCTCAGACAGGGGGCGGTATGGTGAGCAGTTCTTC. This chain joins TRBV11-2 and TRBJ2-1; 10 positions match TRBD1. The CDR3 runs to 15 residues. V lost 4 bases, J lost 9 bases, and 9 bases stayed unmatched. In germline, CDR1 is SGHAT, CDR2 FQNNGV.

CDR3 residues: CASQGQGLSNQPQHF. The DNA of the CDR3 is TGTGCCAGCCAGGGACAGGGTTTGAGCAATCAGCCCCAGCATTTT. This chain links TRBV2 with TRBJ1-5; 9 bases line up with TRBD1. Losses at the gene ends were 8 bases for V and 1 base for J; bases not matched to a gene: 6. The CDR3 totals 15 residues. CDR1 and CDR2 from the germline V gene are SNHLY and FYNNEI.

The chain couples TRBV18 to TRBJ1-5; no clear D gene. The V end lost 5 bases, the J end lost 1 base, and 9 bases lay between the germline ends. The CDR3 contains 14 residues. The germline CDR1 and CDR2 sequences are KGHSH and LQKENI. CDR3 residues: CASSETESNQPQHF. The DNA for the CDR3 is TGTGCCAGCTCAGAAACGGAAAGCAATCAGCCCCAGCATTTT.

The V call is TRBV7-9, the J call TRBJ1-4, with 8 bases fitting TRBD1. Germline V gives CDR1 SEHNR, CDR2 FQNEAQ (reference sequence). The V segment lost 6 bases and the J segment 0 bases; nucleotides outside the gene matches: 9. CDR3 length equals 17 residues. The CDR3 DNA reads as TGTGCCAGCAGGGCCTGGGACAGGCTAACAACTAATGAAAAACTGTTTTTT. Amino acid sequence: CASRAWDRLTTNEKLFF.

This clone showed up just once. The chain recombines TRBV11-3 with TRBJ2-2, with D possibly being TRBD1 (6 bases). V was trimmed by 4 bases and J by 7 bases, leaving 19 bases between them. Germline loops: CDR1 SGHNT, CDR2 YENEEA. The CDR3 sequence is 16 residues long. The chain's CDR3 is CASSSPRQDSYGELFF. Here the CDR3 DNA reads TGTGCCAGCAGCTCCCCCAGACAGGATTCTTACGGGGAGCTGTTTTTT.

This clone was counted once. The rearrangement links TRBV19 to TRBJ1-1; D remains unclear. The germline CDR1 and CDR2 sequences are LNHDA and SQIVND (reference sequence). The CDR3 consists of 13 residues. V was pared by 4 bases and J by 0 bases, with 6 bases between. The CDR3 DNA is TGTGCCAGTAGTAACTACATGAACACTGAAGCTTTCTTT. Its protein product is CASSNYMNTEAFF.

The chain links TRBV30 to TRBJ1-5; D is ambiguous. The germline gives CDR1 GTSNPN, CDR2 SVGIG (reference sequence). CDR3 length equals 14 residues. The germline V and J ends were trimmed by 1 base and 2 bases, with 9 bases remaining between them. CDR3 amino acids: CAWSGNRGNQPQHF. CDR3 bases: TGTGCCTGGAGTGGGAATAGGGGCAATCAGCCCCAGCATTTT.

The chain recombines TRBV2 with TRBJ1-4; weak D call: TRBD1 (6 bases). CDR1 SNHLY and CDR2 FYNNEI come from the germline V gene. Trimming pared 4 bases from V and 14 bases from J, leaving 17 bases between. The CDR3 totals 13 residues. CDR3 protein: CASSAAGRGSLFF. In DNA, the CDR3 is TGTGCCAGCAGTGCGGCAGGCAGGGGCTCTCTGTTTTTT.

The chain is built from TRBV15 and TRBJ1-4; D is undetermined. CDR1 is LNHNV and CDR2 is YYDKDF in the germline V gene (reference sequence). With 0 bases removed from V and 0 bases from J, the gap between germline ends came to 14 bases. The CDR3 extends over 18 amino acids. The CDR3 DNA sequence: TGTGCCACCAGCAGAGATAGGGTCCGGAGGGCAACTAATGAAAAACTGTTTTTT. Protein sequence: CATSRDRVRRATNEKLFF.

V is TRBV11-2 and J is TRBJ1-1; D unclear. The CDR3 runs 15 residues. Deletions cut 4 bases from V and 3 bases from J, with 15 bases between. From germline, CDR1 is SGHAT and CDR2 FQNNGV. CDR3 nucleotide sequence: TGTGCCAGCAGCTCCACTCGGACTGGGGACACTGAAGCTTTCTTT. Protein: CASSSTRTGDTEAFF. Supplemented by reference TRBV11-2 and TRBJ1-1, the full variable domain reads EAGVAQSPRYKIIEKRQSVAFWCNPISGHATLYWYQQILGQGPKLLIQFQNNGVVDDSQLPKDRFSAERLKGVDSTLKIQPAKLEDSAVYLCASSSTRTGDTEAFFGQGTRLTVV.

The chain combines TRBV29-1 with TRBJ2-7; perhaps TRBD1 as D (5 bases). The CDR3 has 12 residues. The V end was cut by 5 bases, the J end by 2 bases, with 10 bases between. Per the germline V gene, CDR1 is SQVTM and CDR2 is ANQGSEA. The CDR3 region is CSVIWGAYEQYF. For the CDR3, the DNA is TGCAGCGTTATATGGGGCGCCTACGAGCAGTACTTC.

The DNA for the CDR3 is TGTGCCAGTAGTAGGGACTACAATGAGCAGTTCTTC. Amino acids: CASSRDYNEQFF. The genes are TRBV19 and TRBJ2-1; D is uncertain. V lost 4 bases to trimming and J lost 3 bases, with 4 bases between them. The CDR3 consists of 12 residues. From germline, CDR1 is LNHDA and CDR2 SQIVND (reference sequence).

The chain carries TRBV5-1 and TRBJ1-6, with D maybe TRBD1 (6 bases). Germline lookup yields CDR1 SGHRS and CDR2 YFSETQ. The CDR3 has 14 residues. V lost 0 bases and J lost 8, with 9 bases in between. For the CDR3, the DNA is TGCGCCAGCAGCTTGGTTGGGGGCGATTCACCCCTCCACTTT. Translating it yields CASSLVGGDSPLHF.

In DNA, the CDR3 is TGCAGCGTTGTTCGGTCGGAGACCCAGTACTTC. Translation gives CSVVRSETQYF. V and J are TRBV29-1 and TRBJ2-5, with unresolved D. The germline V and J ends were trimmed by 4 bases and 5 bases, with 8 bases remaining between them. In germline, CDR1 is SQVTM, CDR2 ANQGSEA. CDR3 size: 11 residues.

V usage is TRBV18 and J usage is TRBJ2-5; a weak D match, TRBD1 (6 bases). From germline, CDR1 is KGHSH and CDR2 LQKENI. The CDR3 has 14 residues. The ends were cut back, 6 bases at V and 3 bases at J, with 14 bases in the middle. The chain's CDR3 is CASSRTASEETQYF. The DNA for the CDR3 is TGTGCCAGCTCCCGGACAGCGAGTGAAGAGACCCAGTACTTC.

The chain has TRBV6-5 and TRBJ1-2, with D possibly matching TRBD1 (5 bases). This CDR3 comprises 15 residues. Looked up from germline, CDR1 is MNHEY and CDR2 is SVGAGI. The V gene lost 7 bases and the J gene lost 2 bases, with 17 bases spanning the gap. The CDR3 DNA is TGTGCCAGCACCGCCGGGGGTTCCCCCAACTATGGCTACACCTTC. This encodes CASTAGGSPNYGYTF.

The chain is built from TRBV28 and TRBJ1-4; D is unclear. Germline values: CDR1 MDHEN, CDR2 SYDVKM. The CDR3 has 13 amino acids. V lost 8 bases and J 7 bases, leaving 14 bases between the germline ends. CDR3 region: CASRPGVPEKLFF. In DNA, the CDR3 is TGTGCCAGCCGACCGGGCGTACCTGAAAAACTGTTTTTT.

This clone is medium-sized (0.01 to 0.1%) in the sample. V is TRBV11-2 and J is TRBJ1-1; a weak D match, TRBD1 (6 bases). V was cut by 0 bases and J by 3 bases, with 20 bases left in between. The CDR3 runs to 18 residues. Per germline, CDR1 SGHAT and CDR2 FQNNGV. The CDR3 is CASSLEGRGVIRDTEAFF. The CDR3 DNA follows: TGTGCCAGCAGCTTAGAAGGCAGGGGTGTTATTCGGGACACTGAAGCTTTCTTT.

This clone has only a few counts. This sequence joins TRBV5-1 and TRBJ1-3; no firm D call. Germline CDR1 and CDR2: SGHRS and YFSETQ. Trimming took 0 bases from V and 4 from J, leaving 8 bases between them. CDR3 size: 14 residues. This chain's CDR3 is CASSLVPEGNTIYF. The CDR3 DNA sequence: TGCGCCAGCAGCTTGGTACCTGAAGGAAACACCATATATTTT.

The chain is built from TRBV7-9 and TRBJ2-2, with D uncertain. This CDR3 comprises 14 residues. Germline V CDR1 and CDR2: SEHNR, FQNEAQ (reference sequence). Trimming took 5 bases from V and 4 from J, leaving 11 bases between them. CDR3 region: CASSQYGTTGELFF. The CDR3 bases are TGTGCCAGCAGCCAATACGGTACCACCGGGGAGCTGTTTTTT.

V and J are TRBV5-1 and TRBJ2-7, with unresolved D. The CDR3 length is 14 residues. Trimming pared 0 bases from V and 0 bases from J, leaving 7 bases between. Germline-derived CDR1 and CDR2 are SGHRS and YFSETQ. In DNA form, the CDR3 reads TGCGCCAGCAGCTTGGGACTTCACTCCTACGAGCAGTACTTC. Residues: CASSLGLHSYEQYF.

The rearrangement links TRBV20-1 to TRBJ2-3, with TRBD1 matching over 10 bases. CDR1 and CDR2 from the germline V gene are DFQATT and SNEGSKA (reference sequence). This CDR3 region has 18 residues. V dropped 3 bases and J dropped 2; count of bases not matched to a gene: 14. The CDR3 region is CSASSTGGSDLNTDTQYF. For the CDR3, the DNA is TGCAGTGCTAGTTCGACAGGGGGCTCTGACCTCAACACAGATACGCAGTATTTT.

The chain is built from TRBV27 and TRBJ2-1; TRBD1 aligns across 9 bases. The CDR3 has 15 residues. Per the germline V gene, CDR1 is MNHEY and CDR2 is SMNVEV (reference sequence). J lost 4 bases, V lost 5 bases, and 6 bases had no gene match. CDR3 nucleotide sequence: TGTGCCAGCAGTCTCGGGACAGGGTTTTACAATGAGCAGTTCTTC. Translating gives CASSLGTGFYNEQFF.

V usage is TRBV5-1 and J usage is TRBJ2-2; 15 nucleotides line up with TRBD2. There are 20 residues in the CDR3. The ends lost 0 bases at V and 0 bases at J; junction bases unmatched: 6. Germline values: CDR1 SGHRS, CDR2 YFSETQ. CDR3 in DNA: TGCGCCAGCAGCTTGGAGGGGACTAGCGGGGGGATATCGAACACCGGGGAGCTGTTTTTT. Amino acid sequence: CASSLEGTSGGISNTGELFF.

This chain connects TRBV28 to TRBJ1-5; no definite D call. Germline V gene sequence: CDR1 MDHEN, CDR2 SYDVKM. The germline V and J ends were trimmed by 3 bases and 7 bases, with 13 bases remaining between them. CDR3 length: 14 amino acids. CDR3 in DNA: TGTGCCAGCAGTTTCGCGGTCTCGTTCCAGCCCCAGCATTTT. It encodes CASSFAVSFQPQHF.